The T cell receptor beta chain described here comes from a study of blood T cells in healthy people across ages. Together with a sample-barcoded 5' primer, a J-beta primer mix was included in a second PCR lasting about 7 to 11 cycles. Via MiXCR, TCRdb re-called the 5' RACE reads, giving one row per CDR3 protein. The sample includes under 950,000 distinct CDR3 sequences, about 20% of them seen just once. The table lists this clonotype with a few counts. The CDR3 sequence is 16 residues long. J was trimmed by 0 bases and V by 6 bases; bases with no gene match: 5. Germline V gives CDR1 MNHEY, CDR2 SVGAGI.

V and J are TRBV6-5 and TRBJ2-1; 10 positions match TRBD2. Sequenced: blood. This receptor was taken from a man between 65 and 85 years old in good health. CDR3 amino acids: CASRGTSESSYNEQFF. For the CDR3, the DNA is TGTGCCAGCAGAGGGACTAGCGAAAGCTCCTACAATGAGCAGTTCTTC.